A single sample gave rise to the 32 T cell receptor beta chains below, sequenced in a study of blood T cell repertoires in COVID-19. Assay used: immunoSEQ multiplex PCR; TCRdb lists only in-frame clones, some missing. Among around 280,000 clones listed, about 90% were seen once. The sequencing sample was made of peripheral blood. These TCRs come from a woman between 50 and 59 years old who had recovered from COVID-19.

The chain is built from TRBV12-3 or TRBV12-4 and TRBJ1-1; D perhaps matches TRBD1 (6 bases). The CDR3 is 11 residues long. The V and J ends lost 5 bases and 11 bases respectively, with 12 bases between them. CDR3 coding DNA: TGTGCCAGCAGTGCAGGGGTTAGCGCTTTCTTT. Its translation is CASSAGVSAFF.

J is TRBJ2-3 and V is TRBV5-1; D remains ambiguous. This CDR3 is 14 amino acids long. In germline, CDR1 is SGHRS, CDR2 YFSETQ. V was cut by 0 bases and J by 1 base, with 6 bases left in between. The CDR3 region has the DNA TGCGCCAGCAGCTTGGTCATAGGCACAGATACGCAGTATTTT. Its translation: CASSLVIGTDTQYF.

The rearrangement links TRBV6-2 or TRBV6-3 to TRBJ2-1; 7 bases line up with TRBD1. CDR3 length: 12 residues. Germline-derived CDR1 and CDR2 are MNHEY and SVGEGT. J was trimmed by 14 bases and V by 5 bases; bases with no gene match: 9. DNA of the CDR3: TGTGCCAGCAGTCCCCGGGACAGAGAAAAGTTCTTC. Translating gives CASSPRDREKFF.

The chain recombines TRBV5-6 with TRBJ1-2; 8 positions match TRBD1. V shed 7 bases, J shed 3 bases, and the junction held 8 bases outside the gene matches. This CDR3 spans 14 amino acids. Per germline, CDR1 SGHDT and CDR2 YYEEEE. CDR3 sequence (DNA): TGTGCCAGCTCCCGACAGGGGATCTACTATGGCTACACCTTC. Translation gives CASSRQGIYYGYTF. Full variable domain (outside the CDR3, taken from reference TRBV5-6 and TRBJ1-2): DAGVTQSPTHLIKTRGQQVTLRCSPKSGHDTVSWYQQALGQGPQFIFQYYEEEERQRGNFPDRFSGHQFPNYSSELNVNALLLGDSALYLCASSRQGIYYGYTFGSGTRLTVV.

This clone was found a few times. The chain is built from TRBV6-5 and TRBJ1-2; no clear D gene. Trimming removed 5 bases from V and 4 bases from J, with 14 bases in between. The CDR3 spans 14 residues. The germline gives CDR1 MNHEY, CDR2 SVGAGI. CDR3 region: CASSRVSTSYGYTF. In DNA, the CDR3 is TGTGCCAGCAGTCGTGTTTCGACAAGCTATGGCTACACCTTC.

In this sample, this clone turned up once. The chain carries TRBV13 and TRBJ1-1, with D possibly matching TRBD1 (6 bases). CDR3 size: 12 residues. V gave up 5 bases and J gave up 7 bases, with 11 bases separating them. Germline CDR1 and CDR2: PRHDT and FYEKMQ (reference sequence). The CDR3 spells CASSPGQFEAFF. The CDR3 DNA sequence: TGTGCCAGCAGCCCAGGACAGTTTGAAGCTTTCTTT.

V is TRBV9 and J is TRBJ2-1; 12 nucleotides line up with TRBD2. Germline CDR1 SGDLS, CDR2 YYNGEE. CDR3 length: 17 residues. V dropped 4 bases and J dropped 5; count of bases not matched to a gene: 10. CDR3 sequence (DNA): TGTGCCAGCAGCTCGCCCCTAGCGGGAGGGGGAAACAATGAGCAGTTCTTC. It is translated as CASSSPLAGGGNNEQFF.

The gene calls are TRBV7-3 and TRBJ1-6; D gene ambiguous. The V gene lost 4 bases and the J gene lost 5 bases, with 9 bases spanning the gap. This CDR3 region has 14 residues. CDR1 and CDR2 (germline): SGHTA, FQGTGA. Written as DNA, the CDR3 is TGTGCCAGCAGCTCTTGGGAGGATAATTCACCCCTCCACTTT. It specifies CASSSWEDNSPLHF.

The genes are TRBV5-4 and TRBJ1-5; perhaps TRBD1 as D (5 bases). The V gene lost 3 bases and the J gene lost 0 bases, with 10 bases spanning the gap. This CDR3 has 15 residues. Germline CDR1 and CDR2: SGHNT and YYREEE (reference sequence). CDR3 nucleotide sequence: TGTGCCAGCAGCTGGGGGGGAGTTAGCAATCAGCCCCAGCATTTT. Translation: CASSWGGVSNQPQHF. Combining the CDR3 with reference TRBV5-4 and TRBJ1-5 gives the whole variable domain ETGVTQSPTHLIKTRGQQVTLRCSSQSGHNTVSWYQQALGQGPQFIFQYYREEENGRGNFPPRFSGLQFPNYSSELNVNALELDDSALYLCASSWGGVSNQPQHFGDGTRLSIL.

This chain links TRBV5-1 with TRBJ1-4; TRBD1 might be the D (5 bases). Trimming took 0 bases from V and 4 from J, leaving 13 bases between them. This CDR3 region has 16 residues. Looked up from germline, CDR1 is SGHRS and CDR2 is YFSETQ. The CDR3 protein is CASSLAPQGINEKLFF. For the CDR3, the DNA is TGCGCCAGCAGCTTGGCCCCTCAGGGTATTAATGAAAAACTGTTTTTT. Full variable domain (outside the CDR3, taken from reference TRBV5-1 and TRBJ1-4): KAGVTQTPRYLIKTRGQQVTLSCSPISGHRSVSWYQQTPGQGLQFLFEYFSETQRNKGNFPGRFSGRQFSNSRSEMNVSTLELGDSALYLCASSLAPQGINEKLFFGSGTQLSVL.

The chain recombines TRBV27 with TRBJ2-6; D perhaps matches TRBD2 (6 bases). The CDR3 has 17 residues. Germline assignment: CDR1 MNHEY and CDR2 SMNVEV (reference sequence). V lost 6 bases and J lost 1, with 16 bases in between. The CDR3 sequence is CASRDSSGGSGANVLTF. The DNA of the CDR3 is TGTGCCAGCAGGGACTCCTCCGGGGGATCTGGGGCCAACGTCCTGACTTTC.

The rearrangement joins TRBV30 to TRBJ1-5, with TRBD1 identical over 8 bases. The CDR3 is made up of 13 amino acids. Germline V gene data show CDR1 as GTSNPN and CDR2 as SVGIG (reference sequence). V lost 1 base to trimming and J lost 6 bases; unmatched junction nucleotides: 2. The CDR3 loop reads CAWSGTGTQPQHF. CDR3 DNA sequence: TGTGCCTGGAGTGGGACAGGGACTCAGCCCCAGCATTTT.

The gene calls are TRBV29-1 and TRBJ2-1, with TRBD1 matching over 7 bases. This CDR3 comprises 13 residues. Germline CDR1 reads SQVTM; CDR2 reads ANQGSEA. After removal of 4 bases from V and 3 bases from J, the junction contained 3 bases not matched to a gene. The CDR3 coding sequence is TGCAGCGTTGGGGACAGCCACTACAATGAGCAGTTCTTC. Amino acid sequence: CSVGDSHYNEQFF.

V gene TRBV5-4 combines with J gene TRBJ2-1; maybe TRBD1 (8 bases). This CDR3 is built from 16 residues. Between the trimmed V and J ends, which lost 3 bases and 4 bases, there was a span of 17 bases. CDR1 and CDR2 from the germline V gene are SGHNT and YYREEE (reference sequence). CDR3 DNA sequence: TGTGCCAGCAGCTCAGGGGGCGGGACTAAATACAATGAGCAGTTCTTC. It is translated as CASSSGGGTKYNEQFF. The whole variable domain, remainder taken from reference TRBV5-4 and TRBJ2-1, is ETGVTQSPTHLIKTRGQQVTLRCSSQSGHNTVSWYQQALGQGPQFIFQYYREEENGRGNFPPRFSGLQFPNYSSELNVNALELDDSALYLCASSSGGGTKYNEQFFGPGTRLTVL.

CDR3 bases: TGTGCCAGCAGCTTACCGACAGGCAACACTGAAGCTTTCTTT. This encodes CASSLPTGNTEAFF. V is TRBV13 and J is TRBJ1-1; D might be TRBD1 (6 bases). The germline V and J ends were trimmed by 2 bases and 2 bases, with 9 bases remaining between them. The CDR3 is made up of 14 amino acids. In germline, CDR1 is PRHDT, CDR2 FYEKMQ (reference sequence).

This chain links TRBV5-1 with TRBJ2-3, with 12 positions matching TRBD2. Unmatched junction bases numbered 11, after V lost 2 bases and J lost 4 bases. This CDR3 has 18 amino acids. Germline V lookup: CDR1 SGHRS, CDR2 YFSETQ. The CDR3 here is CASSFVPSGGAGSDTQYF. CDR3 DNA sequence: TGCGCCAGCAGCTTTGTGCCTAGCGGGGGGGCTGGGTCAGATACGCAGTATTTT.

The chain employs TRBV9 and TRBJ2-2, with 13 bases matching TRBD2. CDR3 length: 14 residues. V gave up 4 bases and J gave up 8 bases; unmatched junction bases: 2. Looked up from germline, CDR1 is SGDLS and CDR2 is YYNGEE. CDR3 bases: TGTGCCAGCAGCCCGGGACTAGCGGGGGGGGAGCTGTTTTTT. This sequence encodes CASSPGLAGGELFF.

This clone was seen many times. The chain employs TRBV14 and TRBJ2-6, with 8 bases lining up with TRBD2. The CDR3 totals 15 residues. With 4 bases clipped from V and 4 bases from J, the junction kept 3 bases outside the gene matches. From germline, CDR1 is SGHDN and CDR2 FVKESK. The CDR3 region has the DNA TGTGCCAGCAGCCTGATAGCGGGAGGGGCCAACGTCCTGACTTTC. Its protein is CASSLIAGGANVLTF.

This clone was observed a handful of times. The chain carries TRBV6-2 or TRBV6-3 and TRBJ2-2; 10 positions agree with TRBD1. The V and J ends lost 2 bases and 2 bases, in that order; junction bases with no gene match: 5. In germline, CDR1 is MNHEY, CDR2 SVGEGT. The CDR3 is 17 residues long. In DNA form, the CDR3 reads TGTGCCAGCAGTTACCTCAGACAGGGGGCCAACACCGGGGAGCTGTTTTTT. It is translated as CASSYLRQGANTGELFF.

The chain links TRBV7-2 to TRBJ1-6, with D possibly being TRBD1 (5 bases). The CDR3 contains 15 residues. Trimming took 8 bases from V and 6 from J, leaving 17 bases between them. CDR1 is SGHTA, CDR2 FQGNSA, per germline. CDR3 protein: CASAIDRAINSPLHF. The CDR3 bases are TGTGCCAGCGCCATAGACAGAGCGATTAATTCACCCCTCCACTTT. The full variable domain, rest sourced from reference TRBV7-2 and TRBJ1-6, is GAGVSQSPSNKVTEKGKDVELRCDPISGHTALYWYRQSLGQGLEFLIYFQGNSAPDKSGLPSDRFSAERTGGSVSTLTIQRTQQEDSAVYLCASAIDRAINSPLHFGNGTRLTVT.

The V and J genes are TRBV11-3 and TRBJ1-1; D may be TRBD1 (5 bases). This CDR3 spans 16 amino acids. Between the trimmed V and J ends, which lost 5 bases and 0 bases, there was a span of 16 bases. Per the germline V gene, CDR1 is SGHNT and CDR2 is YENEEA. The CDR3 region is CASSPGVRGVNTEAFF. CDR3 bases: TGTGCCAGCAGCCCTGGGGTGCGGGGGGTGAACACTGAAGCTTTCTTT.

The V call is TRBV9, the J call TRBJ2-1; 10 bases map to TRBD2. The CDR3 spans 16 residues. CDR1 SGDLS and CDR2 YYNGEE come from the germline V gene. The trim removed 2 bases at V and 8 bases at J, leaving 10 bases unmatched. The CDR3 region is CASSVPSGGAIHEQFF. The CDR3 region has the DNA TGTGCCAGCAGCGTCCCGAGCGGGGGGGCGATTCATGAGCAGTTCTTC.

CDR3 in amino acids: CASSEGQGAPNYGYTF. CDR3 DNA: TGTGCCAGCAGTGAAGGACAGGGGGCCCCTAACTATGGCTACACCTTC. The chain combines TRBV6-4 with TRBJ1-2, with TRBD1 matching 11 bases. The CDR3 has 16 residues. The germline gives CDR1 MRHNA, CDR2 SNTAGT. Trimming at V came to 3 bases and at J to 0 bases, leaving 3 bases not matched to a gene.

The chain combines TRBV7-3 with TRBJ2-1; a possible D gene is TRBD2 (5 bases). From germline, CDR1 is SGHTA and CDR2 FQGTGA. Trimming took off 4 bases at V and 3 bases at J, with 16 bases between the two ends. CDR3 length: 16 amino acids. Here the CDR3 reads CASSSLGGSHYNEQFF. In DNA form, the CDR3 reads TGTGCCAGCAGCTCCCTAGGCGGGTCCCACTACAATGAGCAGTTCTTC.

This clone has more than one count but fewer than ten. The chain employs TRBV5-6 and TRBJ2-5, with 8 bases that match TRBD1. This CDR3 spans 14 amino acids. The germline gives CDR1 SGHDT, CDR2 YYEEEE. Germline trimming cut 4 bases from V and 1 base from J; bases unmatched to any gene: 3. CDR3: CASSKTGVQETQYF. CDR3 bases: TGTGCCAGCAGCAAGACAGGGGTCCAAGAGACCCAGTACTTC. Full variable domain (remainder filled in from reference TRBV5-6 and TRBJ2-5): DAGVTQSPTHLIKTRGQQVTLRCSPKSGHDTVSWYQQALGQGPQFIFQYYEEEERQRGNFPDRFSGHQFPNYSSELNVNALLLGDSALYLCASSKTGVQETQYFGPGTRLLVL.

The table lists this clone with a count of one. CDR3 amino acids: CASRPGQISSEQYF. The CDR3 region has the DNA TGTGCCAGCAGACCAGGACAGATTTCTTCCGAGCAGTACTTC. This chain uses TRBV6-5 with TRBJ2-7, with D perhaps TRBD1 (6 bases). Germline CDR1 MNHEY, CDR2 SVGAGI. The V end lost 6 bases, the J end lost 6 bases, and 18 bases lay between the germline ends. The CDR3 contains 14 residues.

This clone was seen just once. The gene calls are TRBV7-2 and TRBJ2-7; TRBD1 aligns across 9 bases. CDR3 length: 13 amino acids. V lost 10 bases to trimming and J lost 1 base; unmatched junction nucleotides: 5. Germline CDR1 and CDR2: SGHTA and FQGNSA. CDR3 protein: CATGTGFSYEQYF. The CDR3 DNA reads TGTGCCACCGGGACAGGGTTTTCCTACGAGCAGTACTTC.

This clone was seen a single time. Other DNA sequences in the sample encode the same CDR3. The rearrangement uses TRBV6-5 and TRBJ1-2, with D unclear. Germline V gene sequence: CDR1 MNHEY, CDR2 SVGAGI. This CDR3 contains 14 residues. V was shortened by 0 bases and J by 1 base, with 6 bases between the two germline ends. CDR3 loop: CASSYSADNYGYTF. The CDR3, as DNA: TGTGCCAGCAGTTACTCGGCAGATAACTATGGCTACACCTTC.

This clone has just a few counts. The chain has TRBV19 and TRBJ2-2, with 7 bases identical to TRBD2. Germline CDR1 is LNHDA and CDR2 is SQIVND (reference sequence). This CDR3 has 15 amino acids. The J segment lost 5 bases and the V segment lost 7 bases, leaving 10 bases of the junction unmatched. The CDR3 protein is CASNRGSGGTGELFF. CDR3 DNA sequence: TGTGCCAGTAATCGGGGCTCGGGAGGAACCGGGGAGCTGTTTTTT.

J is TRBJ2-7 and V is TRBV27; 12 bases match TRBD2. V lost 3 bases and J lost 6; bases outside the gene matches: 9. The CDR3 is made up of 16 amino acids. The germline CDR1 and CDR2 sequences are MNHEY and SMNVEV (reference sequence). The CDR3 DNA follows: TGTGCCAGCAGTTTTCAAGCTAGCGGGAGGGCCCGCGAGCAGTACTTC. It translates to CASSFQASGRAREQYF.

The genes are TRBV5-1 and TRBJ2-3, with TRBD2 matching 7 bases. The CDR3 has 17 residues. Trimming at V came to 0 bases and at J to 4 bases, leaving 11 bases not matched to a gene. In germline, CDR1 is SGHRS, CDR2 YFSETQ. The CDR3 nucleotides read TGCGCCAGCAGCTTGGCCTCTAGCGGCAGAGGTGCAGATACGCAGTATTTT. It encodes CASSLASSGRGADTQYF.

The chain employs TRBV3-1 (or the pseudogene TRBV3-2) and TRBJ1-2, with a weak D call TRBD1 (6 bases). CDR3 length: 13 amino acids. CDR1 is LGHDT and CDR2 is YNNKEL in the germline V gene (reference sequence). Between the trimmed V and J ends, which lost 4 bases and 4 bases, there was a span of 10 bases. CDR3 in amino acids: CASSRTGSYGYTF. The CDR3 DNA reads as TGTGCCAGCAGCCGAACAGGGTCCTATGGCTACACCTTC.